This TCR beta chain was found in a study of T and B cells in COVID-19 patients. TRB rearrangements were amplified by multiplex PCR with BIOMED2 TRB-A/B primers. In TCRdb, the multiplex PCR reads were re-called with MiXCR into one record per CDR3 protein. Of approximately 14,000 distinct CDR3 sequences in the sample, 25% to 35% were seen once. Blood genomic DNA input for TRB amplification was roughly 230-550 ng. This clonotype is classed as medium-sized. The CDR3 has 15 amino acids. The germline CDR1 and CDR2 sequences are LNHDA and SQIVND (reference sequence). V was trimmed by 7 bases and J by 3 bases, leaving 15 bases between them.

The sequence was obtained from a human donor who had recovered from COVID-19. The sequenced sample was blood. J is TRBJ2-2 and V is TRBV19; no definite D call. CDR3 DNA sequence: TGTGCCAGTACCTCGCGTGCTTCTGACACCGGGGAGCTGTTTTTT. Translating gives CASTSRASDTGELFF.